The following is a TCR beta chain sequence with its context. The antigen is undetermined. Survey-level immunoSEQ v3.0 assays were run. Assay used: immunoSEQ multiplex PCR; TCRdb lists only in-frame clones, some missing. The table lists some 20,000 clones, about 70% of them singletons. Germline V gene lookup returns CDR1 SGDLS and CDR2 YYNGEE. Trimming shortened V by 3 bases and J by 8 bases, and 13 bases separated the two germline ends. The CDR3 runs to 13 residues. This record belongs to a study of long-term antiretroviral therapy in people with HIV. Whole-study results and caveats: Blood dating 2004 to 2017 may reflect older ART regimens. Information on adherence to ART, viral resistance or therapy changes was unavailable. Those clones which expanded before ART made up the dominant part of the repertoire at all time points.

This receptor was taken from a man younger than 30 with HIV. This sequence joins TRBV9 and TRBJ2-3; D is undetermined. The sequencing here drew on unsorted PBMCs, taken 0.5 years before starting antiretroviral therapy. CDR3 in amino acids: CASSEASWGTQYF. In DNA, the CDR3 is TGTGCCAGCAGCGAGGCCTCGTGGGGTACGCAGTATTTT.